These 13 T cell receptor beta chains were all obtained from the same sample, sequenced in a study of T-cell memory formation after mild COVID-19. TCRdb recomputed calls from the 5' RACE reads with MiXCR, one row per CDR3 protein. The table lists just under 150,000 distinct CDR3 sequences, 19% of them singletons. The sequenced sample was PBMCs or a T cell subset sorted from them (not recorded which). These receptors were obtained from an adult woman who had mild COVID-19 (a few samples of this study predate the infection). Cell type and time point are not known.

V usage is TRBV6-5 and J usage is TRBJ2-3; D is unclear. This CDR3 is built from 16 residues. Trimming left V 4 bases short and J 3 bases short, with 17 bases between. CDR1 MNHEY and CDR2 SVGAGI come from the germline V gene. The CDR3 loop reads CASSSSDPFPTDTQYF. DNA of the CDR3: TGTGCCAGCAGTTCCTCCGATCCATTCCCAACAGATACGCAGTATTTT.

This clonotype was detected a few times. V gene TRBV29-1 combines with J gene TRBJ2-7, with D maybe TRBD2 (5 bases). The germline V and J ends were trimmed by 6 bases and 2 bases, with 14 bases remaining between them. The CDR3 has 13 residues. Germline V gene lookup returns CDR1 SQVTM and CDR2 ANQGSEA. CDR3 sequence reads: CSVGYLATYEQYF. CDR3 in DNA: TGCAGCGTGGGTTATCTAGCAACCTACGAGCAGTACTTC.

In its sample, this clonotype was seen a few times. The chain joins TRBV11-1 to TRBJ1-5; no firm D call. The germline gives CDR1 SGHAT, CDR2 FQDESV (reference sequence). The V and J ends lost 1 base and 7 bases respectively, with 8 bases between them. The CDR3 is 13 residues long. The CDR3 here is CASSLESAQPQHF. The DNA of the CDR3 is TGTGCCAGCAGCTTAGAGTCGGCGCAGCCCCAGCATTTT. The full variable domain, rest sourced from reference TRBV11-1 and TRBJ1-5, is EAEVAQSPRYKITEKSQAVAFWCDPISGHATLYWYRQILGQGPELLVQFQDESVVDDSQLPKDRFSAERLKGVDSTLKIQPAELGDSAMYLCASSLESAQPQHFGDGTRLSIL.

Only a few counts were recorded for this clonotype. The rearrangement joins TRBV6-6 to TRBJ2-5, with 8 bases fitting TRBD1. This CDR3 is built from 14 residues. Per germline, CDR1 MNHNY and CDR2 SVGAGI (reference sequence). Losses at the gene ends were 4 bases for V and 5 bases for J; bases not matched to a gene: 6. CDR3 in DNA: TGTGCCAGCAGTTCCCAGGGGGCTCGGGAGACCCAGTACTTC. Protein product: CASSSQGARETQYF.

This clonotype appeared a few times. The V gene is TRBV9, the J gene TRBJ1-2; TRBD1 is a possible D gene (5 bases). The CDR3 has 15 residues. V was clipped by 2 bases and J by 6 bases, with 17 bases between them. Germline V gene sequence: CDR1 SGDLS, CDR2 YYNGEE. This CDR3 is CASSVSHGTGDGYTF. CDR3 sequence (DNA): TGTGCCAGCAGCGTTAGTCACGGGACGGGTGATGGCTACACCTTC.

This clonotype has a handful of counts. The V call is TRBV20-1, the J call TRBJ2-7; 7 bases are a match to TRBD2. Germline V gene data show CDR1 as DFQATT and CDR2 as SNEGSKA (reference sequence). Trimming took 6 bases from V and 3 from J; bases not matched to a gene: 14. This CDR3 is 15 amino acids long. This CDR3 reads CSAPLAAGSGYEQYF. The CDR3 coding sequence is TGCAGTGCCCCCCTAGCGGCGGGATCCGGCTACGAGCAGTACTTC.

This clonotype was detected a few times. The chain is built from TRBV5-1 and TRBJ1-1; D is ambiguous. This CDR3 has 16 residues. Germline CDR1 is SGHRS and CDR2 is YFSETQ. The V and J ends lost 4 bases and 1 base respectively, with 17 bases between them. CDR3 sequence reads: CASSTKSGWTNTEAFF. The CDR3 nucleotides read TGCGCCAGCAGCACAAAATCAGGATGGACGAACACTGAAGCTTTCTTT.

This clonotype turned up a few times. The CDR3 region is CASSLSYGTDSYEQYF. CDR3 in DNA: TGCGCCAGCAGCTTGTCTTACGGGACAGATTCCTACGAGCAGTACTTC. V gene TRBV5-1 combines with J gene TRBJ2-7; 7 bases match TRBD1. Unmatched junction bases numbered 8, after V lost 1 base and J lost 1 base. CDR3 length: 16 amino acids. CDR1 and CDR2 from the germline V gene are SGHRS and YFSETQ.

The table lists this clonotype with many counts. CDR3 in amino acids: CASSWGNKNIQYF. CDR3 coding DNA: TGCGCCAGCAGCTGGGGTAACAAAAACATTCAGTACTTC. This chain links TRBV5-1 with TRBJ2-4; D ambiguous. The V gene lost 3 bases and the J gene lost 3 bases, with 7 bases spanning the gap. Germline values: CDR1 SGHRS, CDR2 YFSETQ. The CDR3 has 13 residues.

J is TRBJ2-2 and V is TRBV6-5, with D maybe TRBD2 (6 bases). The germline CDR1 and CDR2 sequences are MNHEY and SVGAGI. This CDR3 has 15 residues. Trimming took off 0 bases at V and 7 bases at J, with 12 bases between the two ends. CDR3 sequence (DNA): TGTGCCAGCAGTTACTCTAGCGGCGGGGTCGGGGAGCTGTTTTTT. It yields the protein CASSYSSGGVGELFF.

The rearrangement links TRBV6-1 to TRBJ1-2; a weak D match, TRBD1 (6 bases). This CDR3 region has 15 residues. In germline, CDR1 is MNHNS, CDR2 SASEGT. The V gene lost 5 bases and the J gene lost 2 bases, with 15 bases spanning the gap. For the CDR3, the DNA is TGTGCCAGCAGTACCCACGGACAGTTGAACTATGGCTACACCTTC. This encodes CASSTHGQLNYGYTF.

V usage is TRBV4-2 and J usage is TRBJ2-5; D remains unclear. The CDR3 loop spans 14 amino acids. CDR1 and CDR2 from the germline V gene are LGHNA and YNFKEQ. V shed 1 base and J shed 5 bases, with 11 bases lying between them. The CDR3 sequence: CASSQGPVGETQYF. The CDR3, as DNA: TGTGCCAGCAGCCAAGGTCCGGTCGGGGAGACCCAGTACTTC.

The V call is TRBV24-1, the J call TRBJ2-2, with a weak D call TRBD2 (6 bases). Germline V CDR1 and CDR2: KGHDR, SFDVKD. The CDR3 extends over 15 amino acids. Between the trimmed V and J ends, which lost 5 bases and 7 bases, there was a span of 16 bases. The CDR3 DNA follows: TGTGCCACCAGTGGTATTAGGGCGGGATTCGGGGAGCTGTTTTTT. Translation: CATSGIRAGFGELFF.